This T cell receptor (beta chain) derives from a study of blood T cells in healthy people across ages (dated by TCRdb to the mid-2010s). As for the study more broadly: In model experiments, template switching captured roughly one uniquely barcoded TCR beta cDNA molecule for every two T cells. Using the same blood draw, the study looked at two additional independent replicas of 1 million unique cDNA reads for two donors, one aged 18 to 30 and the other aged 80 or older. Age-related changes in TCR beta repertoire diversity were measured in the study by deep sequencing normalized with unique cDNA molecular identifiers. Donors of different ages were randomly distributed across sequencing lanes to avoid experimental bias. Four age groups were formed from the donors: young (average roughly 16 years), middle-aged (more than 35), aged (approximately 60) and long-lived (around 82).

The library was prepared using 5' RACE. A second PCR of roughly 7 to 11 cycles was performed with a sample-barcoded 5' primer and a J-beta primer mix. A template-switch 5' adaptor carrying 12 random nucleotides introduced a unique molecular identifier onto each TCR beta cDNA molecule. Each sample yielded at least 2.5 million CDR3-containing paired-end reads. All of the RNA was converted into first-strand cDNA using the Mint cDNA synthesis kit, with a TRBC-specific oligonucleotide serving as the primer. After uracil-DNA glycosylase treatment, a first 18-cycle PCR used universal primers M1SS and BC2_uni_R on all cDNA. In the authors' own workflow: Each sample was normalized by randomly selecting 1 million high-quality reads, each carrying a distinct molecular identifier. Instead of being binned into consensus sequences, reads with shared molecular identifiers were discarded. MiTCR, run with a Q25 quality threshold and the strictest error-elimination algorithm, handled CDR3 identification, clonotype clustering and error correction. A nonparametric unseen species model with Euler transformation was used to estimate lower-bound total TCR beta diversity. TCRdb passed the public sequencing reads through fastp at Q25 and MiXCR, retaining productive beta sequences. Records with the same CDR3 protein are collapsed into one entry carrying the most frequent genes and DNA. It is TCRdb's table, rather than the study itself, that gives the V and J calls and clone size. Present in this sample are roughly 1.9 million distinct CDR3 sequences, roughly two fifths of which were seen just once. The top ten clonotypes cover roughly 23% of the sample.

In its sample, this clonotype was seen many times. The clone's antigen remains unknown. No clone much larger than this one lies a single base away; base qualities are absent. The roughly 39 donors, aged about 6 to 95 years, were systemically healthy Caucasian individuals from Russia. Each donor gave about 9.2 milliliters of peripheral blood, drawn into EDTA-treated Vacutainer tubes. Ficoll-Paque density-gradient centrifugation was used to isolate PBMCs, with at least 6.5 million per sample. Trizol reagent was used to extract total RNA from PBMCs, with at least 5.5 micrograms per sample. For every donor, an aliquot of PBMCs went through flow cytometry to measure the percentages of naive CD45RAhigh/CD27high T cells. The study at large found these results: Observed TCR beta diversity per million T cells fell roughly linearly with age, and a significant reduction was already apparent by age about 38. Compared with the aged group, more naive CD4+ T cells, fewer expanded clones and increased TCR diversity were shown by the long-lived group, suggesting age selection. Since profiling was done on bulk unsorted PBMCs, naive and antigen-experienced compartments could not be conclusively compared. The percentage of naive T cells measured by flow cytometry correlated strongly with observed TCR beta diversity. Because donor CMV infection status was unknown, age-related changes in expanded clonotypes were potentially confounded. Estimates of total diversity based on one million sequenced T cells were considered lower bounds and underestimates.

From the cysteine through the phenylalanine, the CDR3 covers 14 amino acids. The DNA shown is the 42-base CDR3, in frame from base 1. V and J lose 5 bases and 6 bases, and a span of 11 bases separates them. Sequences PRHDT (CDR1) and FYEKMQ (CDR2) are obtained from the germline V gene (reference sequence). Sequencing input: blood. The sequence joins TRBV13 to TRBJ1-6; the D gene is perhaps TRBD1, on 5 matching bases. The TCR was taken from a human donor in good health. Here the CDR3 is given as CASSMGRANSPLHF. The nucleotide sequence reads as follows: TGTGCCAGCAGCATGGGACGGGCTAATTCACCCCTCCACTTT.